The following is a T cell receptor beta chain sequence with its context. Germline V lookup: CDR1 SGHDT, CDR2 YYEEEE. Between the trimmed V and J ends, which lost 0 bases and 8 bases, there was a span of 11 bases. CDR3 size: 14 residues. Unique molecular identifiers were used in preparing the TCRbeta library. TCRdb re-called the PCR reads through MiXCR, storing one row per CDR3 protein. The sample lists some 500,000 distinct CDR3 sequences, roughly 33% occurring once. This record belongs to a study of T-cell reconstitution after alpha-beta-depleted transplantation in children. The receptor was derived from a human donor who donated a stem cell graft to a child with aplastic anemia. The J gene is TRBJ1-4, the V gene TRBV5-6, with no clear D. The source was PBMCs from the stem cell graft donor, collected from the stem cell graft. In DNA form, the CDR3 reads TGTGCCAGCAGCTTGGCGTCCAGCAGCGAAAAACTGTTTTTT. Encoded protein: CASSLASSSEKLFF.